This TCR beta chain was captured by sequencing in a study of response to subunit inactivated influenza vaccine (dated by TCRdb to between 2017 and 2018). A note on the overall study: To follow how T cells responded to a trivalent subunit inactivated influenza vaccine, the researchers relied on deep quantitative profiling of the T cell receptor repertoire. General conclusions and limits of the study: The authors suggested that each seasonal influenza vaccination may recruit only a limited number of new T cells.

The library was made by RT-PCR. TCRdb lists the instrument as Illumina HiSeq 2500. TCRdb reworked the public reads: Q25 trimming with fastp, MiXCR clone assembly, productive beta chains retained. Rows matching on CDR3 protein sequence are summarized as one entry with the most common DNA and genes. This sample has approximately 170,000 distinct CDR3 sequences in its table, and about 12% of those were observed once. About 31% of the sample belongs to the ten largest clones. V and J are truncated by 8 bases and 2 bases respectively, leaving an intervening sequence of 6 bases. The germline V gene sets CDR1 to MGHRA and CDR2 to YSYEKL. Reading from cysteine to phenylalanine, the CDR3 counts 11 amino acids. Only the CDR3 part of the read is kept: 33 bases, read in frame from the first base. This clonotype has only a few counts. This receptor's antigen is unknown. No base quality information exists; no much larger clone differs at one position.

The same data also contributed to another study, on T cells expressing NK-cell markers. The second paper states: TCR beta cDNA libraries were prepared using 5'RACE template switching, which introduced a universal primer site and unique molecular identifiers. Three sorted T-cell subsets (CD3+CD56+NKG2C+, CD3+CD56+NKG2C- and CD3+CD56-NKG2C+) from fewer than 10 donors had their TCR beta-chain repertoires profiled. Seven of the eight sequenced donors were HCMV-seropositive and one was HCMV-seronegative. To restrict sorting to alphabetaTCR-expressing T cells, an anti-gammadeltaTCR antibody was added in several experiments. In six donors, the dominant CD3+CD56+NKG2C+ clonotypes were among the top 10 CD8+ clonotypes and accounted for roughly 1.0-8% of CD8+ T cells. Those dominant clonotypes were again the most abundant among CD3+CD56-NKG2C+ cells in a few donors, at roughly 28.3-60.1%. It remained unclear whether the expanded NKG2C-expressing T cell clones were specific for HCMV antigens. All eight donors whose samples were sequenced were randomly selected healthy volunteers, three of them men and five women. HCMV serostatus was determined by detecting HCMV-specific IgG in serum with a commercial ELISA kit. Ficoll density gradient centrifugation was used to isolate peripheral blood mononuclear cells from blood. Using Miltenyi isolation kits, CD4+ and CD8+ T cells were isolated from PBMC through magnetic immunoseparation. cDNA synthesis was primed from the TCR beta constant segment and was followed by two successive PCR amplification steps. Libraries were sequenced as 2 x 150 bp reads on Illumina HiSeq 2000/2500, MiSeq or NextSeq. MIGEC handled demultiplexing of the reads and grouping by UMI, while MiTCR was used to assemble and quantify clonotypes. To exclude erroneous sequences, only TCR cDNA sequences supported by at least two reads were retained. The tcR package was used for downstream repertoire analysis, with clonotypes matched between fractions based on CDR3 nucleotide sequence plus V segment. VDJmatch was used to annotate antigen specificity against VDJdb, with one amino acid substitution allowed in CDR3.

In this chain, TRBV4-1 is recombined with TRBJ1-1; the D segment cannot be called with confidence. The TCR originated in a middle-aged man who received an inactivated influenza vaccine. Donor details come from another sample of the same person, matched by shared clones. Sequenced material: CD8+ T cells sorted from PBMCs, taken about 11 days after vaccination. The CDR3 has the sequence CASRFNTEAFF. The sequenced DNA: TGCGCCAGCCGCTTTAACACTGAAGCTTTCTTT.